This TCR beta chain was documented in a study of cytomegalovirus exposure and HLA in healthy donors. Regarding the study as a whole: An apparent linkage of common viral pathogens to several of the most significant clusters emerged in a later analysis.

The primer mix had 60 Vbeta and 13 Jbeta primers. Measured with immunoSEQ multiplex PCR; TCRdb has only the in-frame clones, and not every one. The sample holds about 160,000 clones, more than 60% seen once. Note on this clone: What it binds is not known.

From germline, CDR1 is SGHKS and CDR2 YYEKEE (reference sequence). The trim removed 0 bases at V and 4 bases at J, leaving 6 bases unmatched. The CDR3 is made up of 16 amino acids. The TCR comes from a woman aged 30 to 39 in good health and CMV-seronegative. The J gene is TRBJ1-2, the V gene TRBV5-5; 10 bases match TRBD1. The specimen was PBMCs. Written as DNA, the CDR3 is TGTGCCAGCAGCTTGGAAGGGACAGGGGTTAGCTATGGCTACACCTTC. It codes for CASSLEGTGVSYGYTF. Together with reference TRBV5-5 and TRBJ1-2, the CDR3 gives the full variable domain: DAGVTQSPTHLIKTRGQQVTLRCSPISGHKSVSWYQQVLGQGPQFIFQYYEKEERGRGNFPDRFSARQFPNYSSELNVNALLLGDSALYLCASSLEGTGVSYGYTFGSGTRLTVV.